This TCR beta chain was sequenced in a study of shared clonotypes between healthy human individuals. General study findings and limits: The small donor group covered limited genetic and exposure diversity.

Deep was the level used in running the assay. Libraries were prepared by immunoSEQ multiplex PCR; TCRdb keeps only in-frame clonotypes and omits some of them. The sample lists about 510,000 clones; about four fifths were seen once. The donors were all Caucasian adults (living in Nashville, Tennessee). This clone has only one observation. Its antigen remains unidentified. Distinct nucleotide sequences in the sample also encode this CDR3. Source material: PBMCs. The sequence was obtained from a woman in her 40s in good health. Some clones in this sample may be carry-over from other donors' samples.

In DNA, the CDR3 is TGTGCCAGCTCACCAGCAGGGTCCACAGATACGCAGTATTTT. This translates into CASSPAGSTDTQYF. The chain employs TRBV18 and TRBJ2-3; maybe TRBD1 (5 bases). Trimming left V 2 bases short and J 2 bases short, with 8 bases between. There are 14 residues in the CDR3. Germline CDR1 and CDR2: KGHSH and LQKENI.